These 29 T cell receptor beta chains share one sample of origin, sequenced in a study of Graves' ophthalmopathy and Graves' hyperthyroidism. RNA transcripts yielded amplified TCR beta CDR3 regions. First-round RT-PCR used HTBI primers; second-round multiplex PCR followed. TCRdb used MiXCR to reprocess the multiplex PCR reads, holding one entry per CDR3 protein. The sample contains roughly 400,000 distinct CDR3 sequences, 15% of which appear only once. Material: peripheral blood. The receptors come from a young woman with stable Graves' hyperthyroidism.

This clonotype was observed many times. The chain carries TRBV6-2 or TRBV6-3 and TRBJ1-5; TRBD1 is a possible D gene (6 bases). CDR3 length: 14 amino acids. V lost 7 bases to trimming and J lost 7 bases, with 17 bases between them. The germline gives CDR1 MNHEY, CDR2 SVGEGT. The CDR3 is CASTTGGGRQPQHF. CDR3 DNA sequence: TGTGCCAGCACTACGGGCGGGGGCCGGCAGCCCCAGCATTTT.

This clonotype was picked up many times. J is TRBJ1-2 and V is TRBV12-3 or TRBV12-4, with D possibly matching TRBD1 (5 bases). Deletions cut 7 bases from V and 2 bases from J, with 14 bases between. The CDR3 length is 14 residues. Here the CDR3 reads CASIRQGENYGYTF. CDR3 bases: TGTGCCAGCATTCGGCAGGGCGAGAACTATGGCTACACCTTC.

This clonotype occurred many times. V usage is TRBV6-5 and J usage is TRBJ1-1, with 11 bases matching TRBD1. V was clipped by 8 bases and J by 4 bases; unmatched bases: 6. CDR3 length: 14 amino acids. CDR1 and CDR2 (germline): MNHEY, SVGAGI. DNA for the CDR3: TGTGCCAGCGCCGGACAGGGGGCGTCCACTGAAGCTTTCTTT. This encodes CASAGQGASTEAFF.

Ten or more counts support this clonotype. The V gene is TRBV12-3 or TRBV12-4, the J gene TRBJ1-2; no definite D call. This CDR3 comprises 13 residues. Trimming removed 3 bases at V and 8 bases at J, with 13 bases between. The CDR3 loop is CASSFKSGGGYTF. The CDR3 bases are TGTGCCAGCAGTTTTAAGTCAGGCGGGGGCTACACCTTC.

This clonotype was seen repeatedly, ten times or more. CDR3 nucleotide sequence: TGTGCCAGCAGCCCGCCAGGGTGGTCGATAGAAGCTTTCTTT. Encoded protein: CASSPPGWSIEAFF. The rearrangement joins TRBV11-2 to TRBJ1-1, with D possibly matching TRBD1 (5 bases). Deletions cut 5 bases from V and 8 bases from J, with 18 bases between. The germline CDR1 and CDR2 sequences are SGHAT and FQNNGV. CDR3 length: 14 amino acids.

V usage is TRBV5-1 and J usage is TRBJ1-2; TRBD1 is a possible D gene (5 bases). CDR1 is SGHRS and CDR2 is YFSETQ in the germline V gene. Trimming shortened V by 4 bases and J by 4 bases, and 17 bases separated the two germline ends. The CDR3 totals 15 residues. CDR3 in amino acids: CASSISTGPGYGYTF. The CDR3 DNA is TGCGCCAGCAGCATCTCCACAGGTCCGGGCTATGGCTACACCTTC.

This CDR3 is CASRLGQETPYEQYF. CDR3 DNA sequence: TGTGCCAGCAGGCTAGGACAGGAGACACCGTACGAGCAGTACTTC. The V gene is TRBV6-1, the J gene TRBJ2-7, with 7 positions matching TRBD1. J lost 4 bases, V lost 6 bases, and 12 bases had no gene match. The germline V gene encodes CDR1 MNHNS and CDR2 SASEGT. CDR3 length: 15 residues.

CDR3 nucleotides: TGTGCCAGCAGCACCGACTCCACCTACGAGCAGTACTTC. Protein: CASSTDSTYEQYF. The V gene is TRBV7-9, the J gene TRBJ2-7; D uncertain. The CDR3 length is 13 residues. V was shortened by 5 bases and J by 2 bases, with 10 bases between the two germline ends. Germline CDR1 SEHNR, CDR2 FQNEAQ (reference sequence).

This clonotype has more than one count but fewer than ten. This chain uses TRBV13 with TRBJ2-7, with 8 bases that match TRBD2. CDR1 and CDR2 from the germline V gene are PRHDT and FYEKMQ (reference sequence). J gave up 5 bases and V 3 bases, and 3 bases lay outside the gene matches. The CDR3 loop spans 13 amino acids. CDR3 in amino acids: CASSFGGVDEQYF. The CDR3 DNA reads as TGTGCCAGCAGCTTCGGGGGGGTCGACGAGCAGTACTTC.

This clonotype was counted ten times or more. The V gene is TRBV7-9, the J gene TRBJ1-2; D unresolved. The V gene lost 1 base and the J gene lost 2 bases, with 11 bases spanning the gap. There are 15 residues in the CDR3. The V gene's germline CDR1 is SEHNR and CDR2 FQNEAQ (reference sequence). The CDR3 DNA follows: TGTGCCAGCAGCTTAGAGGTTCTGGGAAACTATGGCTACACCTTC. It specifies CASSLEVLGNYGYTF.

The gene calls are TRBV6-1 and TRBJ2-2, with D perhaps assigned TRBD1 or TRBD2 (5 bases each). Germline V gene lookup returns CDR1 MNHNS and CDR2 SASEGT. The CDR3 totals 14 residues. Trimming took 5 bases from V and 0 from J, leaving 7 bases between them. The CDR3 is CASSRGANTGELFF. The DNA of the CDR3 is TGTGCCAGCAGTCGGGGCGCGAACACCGGGGAGCTGTTTTTT.

This clonotype was detected ten times or more. The chain couples TRBV29-1 to TRBJ1-2, with D possibly matching TRBD1 (6 bases). V lost 5 bases and J 5 bases, leaving 24 bases between the germline ends. The CDR3 runs 16 residues. Germline values: CDR1 SQVTM, CDR2 ANQGSEA. The CDR3 DNA is TGCAGCGTTCGAAACGACCGGGACACCGGACGGTATGGCTACACCTTC. Amino acids: CSVRNDRDTGRYGYTF.

The V call is TRBV3-1, the J call TRBJ2-5; D is possibly TRBD1 or TRBD2 (6 bases each). This CDR3 contains 15 residues. Trimming removed 0 bases at V and 5 bases at J, with 13 bases between. Per germline, CDR1 LGHDT and CDR2 YNNKEL (reference sequence). The chain's CDR3 is CASSQDIRRGETQYF. The DNA for the CDR3 is TGTGCCAGCAGCCAAGATATCCGGAGGGGGGAGACCCAGTACTTC.

This clonotype was seen at least ten times. V is TRBV12-3 or TRBV12-4 and J is TRBJ1-1; unclear D gene. The CDR3 length is 13 residues. Trimming took off 4 bases at V and 4 bases at J, with 10 bases between the two ends. CDR3 coding DNA: TGTGCCAGCAGTTCCCGGTGCGGCACTGAAGCTTTCTTT. Amino acids: CASSSRCGTEAFF.

Ten or more counts support this clonotype. V is TRBV12-3 or TRBV12-4 and J is TRBJ1-1, with D perhaps matching TRBD1 (6 bases). V was clipped by 6 bases and J by 5 bases, with 10 bases between them. The CDR3 extends over 12 amino acids. DNA of the CDR3: TGTGCCAGCAGCCGGACAGTTACTGAAGCTTTCTTT. Translating gives CASSRTVTEAFF.

Remarks on this clonotype: It may be a read error: a sequence one base away is much more abundant. V usage is TRBV11-2 and J usage is TRBJ2-7; 8 nucleotides match TRBD1. This CDR3 region has 18 residues. V lost 1 base, J lost 3 bases, and 14 bases stayed unmatched. Germline CDR1 is SGHAT and CDR2 is FQNNGV. This CDR3 reads CASSLGVRDRGRNYEQYF. The CDR3 DNA reads TGTGCCAGCAGCTTAGGGGTACGTGACAGGGGTCGAAACTACGAGCAGTACTTC.

As concerns this clonotype: A read error may explain this, as a much larger clone is one base away. This chain joins TRBV12-3 or TRBV12-4 and TRBJ2-3; D might be TRBD1 or TRBD2, each matching 5 bases. This CDR3 comprises 17 residues. The ends were cut back, 5 bases at V and 4 bases at J, with 22 bases in the middle. The CDR3 sequence is CASSPRPGPQSADTQYF. Written as DNA, the CDR3 is TGTGCCAGCAGTCCCCGACCGGGGCCCCAAAGCGCAGATACGCAGTATTTT.

Many counts were recorded for this clonotype. V is TRBV12-3 or TRBV12-4 and J is TRBJ1-2; D is unresolved. V lost 2 bases and J lost 0, with 19 bases in between. There are 18 residues in the CDR3. The CDR3 sequence is CASSLFSRRGVANYGYTF. CDR3 nucleotides: TGTGCCAGCAGTTTATTCTCCCGGCGTGGGGTTGCTAACTATGGCTACACCTTC.

In this sample, this clonotype turned up many times. V is TRBV6-5 and J is TRBJ2-7; D may be TRBD1 or TRBD2 (5 bases each). Germline V gene sequence: CDR1 MNHEY, CDR2 SVGAGI. The CDR3 covers 12 residues. The V gene lost 7 bases and the J gene lost 6 bases, with 13 bases spanning the gap. The DNA of the CDR3 is TGTGCCAGCACCGACTTGAGGGGCGAGCAGTACTTC. This encodes CASTDLRGEQYF.

In this sample, this clonotype turned up many times. The chain combines TRBV6-5 with TRBJ1-1, with D unclear. The V end lost 0 bases, the J end lost 7 bases, and 18 bases lay between the germline ends. Per the germline V gene, CDR1 is MNHEY and CDR2 is SVGAGI. This CDR3 contains 16 residues. The CDR3 sequence is CASSYSEPGQFLEAFF. Written as DNA, the CDR3 is TGTGCCAGCAGTTACTCAGAACCGGGTCAGTTCCTTGAAGCTTTCTTT.

This clonotype has a count of ten or more. The V gene is TRBV12-3 or TRBV12-4, the J gene TRBJ2-5, with a tentative D call TRBD2 (6 bases). The CDR3 runs 13 residues. Trimming removed 4 bases from V and 0 bases from J, with 6 bases in between. CDR3 nucleotide sequence: TGTGCCAGCAGTTGGGACTACCAAGAGACCCAGTACTTC. Its protein product is CASSWDYQETQYF.

This clonotype came up many times. The chain combines TRBV6-2 or TRBV6-3 with TRBJ1-1; TRBD1 might be the D (6 bases). CDR3 length equals 15 residues. Germline assignment: CDR1 MNHEY and CDR2 SVGEGT. V shed 0 bases and J shed 7 bases, with 15 bases lying between them. CDR3: CASSYSRTAFYEAFF. In nucleotides, the CDR3 is TGTGCCAGCAGTTACTCCCGGACAGCCTTCTATGAAGCTTTCTTT.

The chain carries TRBV9 and TRBJ2-7; TRBD2 matches at 8 bases. CDR1 and CDR2 from the germline V gene are SGDLS and YYNGEE. The CDR3 is 17 residues long. With V trimmed by 0 bases and J by 0 bases, 8 bases remained unmatched. The DNA for the CDR3 is TGTGCCAGCAGCGTAGAACCGGGGGGGGCCTCCTCCTACGAGCAGTACTTC. Translating it yields CASSVEPGGASSYEQYF.

In this sample, this clonotype turned up many times. V usage is TRBV11-3 and J usage is TRBJ2-5; D may be TRBD2 (5 bases). This CDR3 region has 15 residues. Germline CDR1 and CDR2: SGHNT and YENEEA. Trimming took 5 bases from V and 3 from J, leaving 16 bases between them. This CDR3 is CASSPEDSAKETQYF. The CDR3, as DNA: TGTGCCAGCAGCCCAGAGGACTCGGCGAAAGAGACCCAGTACTTC.

This clonotype turned up a few times. At one of its ends the junction is not consistent with the germline gene, which may arise from a read error. The J gene is TRBJ1-1, the V gene TRBV7-2; a weak D match, TRBD1 (6 bases). There are 13 residues in the CDR3. The germline V gene has CDR1 SGHTA and CDR2 FQGNSA. As DNA, the CDR3 is TGTGCCAGCACCTTAGGGGGTAGCACTGAAGCTTTCTTT. Protein product: CASTLGGSTEAFF.

J is TRBJ1-6 and V is TRBV6-2 or TRBV6-3, with no clear D. Germline CDR1 and CDR2: MNHEY and SVGEGT. This CDR3 spans 16 amino acids. Trimming left V 6 bases short and J 0 bases short, with 12 bases between. The CDR3 protein is CASSTTVGSYNSPLHF. The CDR3 nucleotides read TGTGCCAGCAGCACTACGGTGGGCTCCTATAATTCACCCCTCCACTTT.

This clonotype came up a few times. The rearrangement joins TRBV5-6 to TRBJ1-5; D is possibly TRBD1 (5 bases). Trimming removed 4 bases at V and 4 bases at J, with 21 bases between. The CDR3 has 17 residues. Germline-derived CDR1 and CDR2 are SGHDT and YYEEEE. CDR3 in amino acids: CASSRFKTVQPNQPQHF. CDR3 nucleotides: TGTGCCAGCAGCCGTTTTAAGACAGTACAACCGAATCAGCCCCAGCATTTT.

This clonotype showed up many times. The chain is built from TRBV6-1 and TRBJ2-7; 8 nucleotides align to TRBD2. CDR1 is MNHNS and CDR2 is SASEGT in the germline V gene. Trimming cost V 10 bases and J 0 bases; bases outside gene matches: 5. This CDR3 spans 13 amino acids. CDR3 DNA sequence: TGTGCCACAGCGGGGGTAGCCTCCTACGAGCAGTACTTC. It yields the protein CATAGVASYEQYF.

This clonotype was found many times. V gene TRBV4-1 combines with J gene TRBJ2-2; D perhaps matches TRBD1 (6 bases). CDR1 MGHRA and CDR2 YSYEKL come from the germline V gene. Trimming removed 4 bases from V and 5 bases from J, with 11 bases in between. The CDR3 has 14 residues. CDR3 sequence: CASSPQTGTGELFF. The CDR3 region has the DNA TGCGCCAGCAGCCCCCAAACAGGGACCGGGGAGCTGTTTTTT.